The clone carrying this T cell receptor beta chain was counted between two and nine times. TCRdb itself ran the 5' RACE reads through MiXCR, one entry per CDR3 protein. The sample carries some 710,000 distinct CDR3 sequences, 5.5% to 6.5% recorded once. The sample comes from a study of identical twins. The TCR was taken from a man between 18 and 29 years old in good health. The sample comprised naive T cells sorted from blood.

CDR3 region: CASSSIEGLAANTGELFF. The CDR3 DNA follows: TGTGCCAGCAGTTCGATAGAAGGACTAGCGGCGAACACCGGGGAGCTGTTTTTT. The rearrangement joins TRBV28 to TRBJ2-2, with 10 bases lining up with TRBD2. V gave up 4 bases and J gave up 0 bases; unmatched junction bases: 8. The CDR3 runs 18 residues. Germline V lookup: CDR1 MDHEN, CDR2 SYDVKM.